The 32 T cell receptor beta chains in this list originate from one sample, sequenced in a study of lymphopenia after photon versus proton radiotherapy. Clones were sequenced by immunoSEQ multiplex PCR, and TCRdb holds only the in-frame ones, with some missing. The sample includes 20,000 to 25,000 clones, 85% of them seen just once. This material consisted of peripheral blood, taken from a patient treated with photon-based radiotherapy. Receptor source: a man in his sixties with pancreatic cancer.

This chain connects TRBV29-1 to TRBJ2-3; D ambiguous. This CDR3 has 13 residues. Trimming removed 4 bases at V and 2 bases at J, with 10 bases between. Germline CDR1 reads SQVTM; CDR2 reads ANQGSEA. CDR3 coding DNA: TGCAGCGTTGGTGTAGGCAACACAGATACGCAGTATTTT. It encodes CSVGVGNTDTQYF.

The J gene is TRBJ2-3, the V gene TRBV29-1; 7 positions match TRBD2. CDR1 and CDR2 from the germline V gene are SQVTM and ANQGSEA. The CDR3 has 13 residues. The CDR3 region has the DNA TGCAGTGCTCAGCGGGGAAACACAGATACGCAGTATTTT. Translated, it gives CSAQRGNTDTQYF.

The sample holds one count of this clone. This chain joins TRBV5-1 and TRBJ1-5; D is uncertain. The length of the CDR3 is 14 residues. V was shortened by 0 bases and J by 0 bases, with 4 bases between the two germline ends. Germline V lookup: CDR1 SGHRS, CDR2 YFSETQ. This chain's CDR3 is CASSLVLSNQPQHF. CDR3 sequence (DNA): TGCGCCAGCAGCTTGGTCCTTAGCAATCAGCCCCAGCATTTT.

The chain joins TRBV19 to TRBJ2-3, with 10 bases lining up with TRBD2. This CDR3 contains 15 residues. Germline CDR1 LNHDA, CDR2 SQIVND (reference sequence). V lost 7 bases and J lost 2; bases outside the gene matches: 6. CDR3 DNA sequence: TGTGCCAGTAATCGAGCGGGGGGGTTCACAGATACGCAGTATTTT. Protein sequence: CASNRAGGFTDTQYF. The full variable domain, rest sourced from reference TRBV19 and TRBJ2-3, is DGGITQSPKYLFRKEGQNVTLSCEQNLNHDAMYWYRQDPGQGLRLIYYSQIVNDFQKGDIAEGYSVSREKKESFPLTVTSAQKNPTAFYLCASNRAGGFTDTQYFGPGTRLTVL.

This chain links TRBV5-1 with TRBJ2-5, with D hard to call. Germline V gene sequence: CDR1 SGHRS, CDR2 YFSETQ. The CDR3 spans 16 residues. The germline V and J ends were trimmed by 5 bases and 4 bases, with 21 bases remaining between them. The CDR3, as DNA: TGCGCCAGCAGAACTTCTGCGACGGTGAGTGGAGAGACCCAGTACTTC. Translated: CASRTSATVSGETQYF.

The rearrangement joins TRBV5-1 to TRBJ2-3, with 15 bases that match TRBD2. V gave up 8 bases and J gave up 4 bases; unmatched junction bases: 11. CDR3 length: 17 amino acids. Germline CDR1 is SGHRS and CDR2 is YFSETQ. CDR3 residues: CASRGLAGGRPPDTQYF. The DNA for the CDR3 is TGCGCCAGTCGGGGACTAGCGGGGGGCCGACCCCCAGATACGCAGTATTTT.

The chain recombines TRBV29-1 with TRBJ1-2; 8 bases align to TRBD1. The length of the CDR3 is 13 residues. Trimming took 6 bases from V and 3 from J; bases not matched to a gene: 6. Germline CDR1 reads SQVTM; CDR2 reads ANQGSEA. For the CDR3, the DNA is TGCAGCGTCTTACCACAGGGGGACTATGGCTACACCTTC. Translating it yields CSVLPQGDYGYTF.

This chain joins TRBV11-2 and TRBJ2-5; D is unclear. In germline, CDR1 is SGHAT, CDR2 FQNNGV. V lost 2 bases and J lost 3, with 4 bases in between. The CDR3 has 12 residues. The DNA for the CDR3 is TGTGCCAGCAGCTTAACAGAAGAGACCCAGTACTTC. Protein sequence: CASSLTEETQYF.

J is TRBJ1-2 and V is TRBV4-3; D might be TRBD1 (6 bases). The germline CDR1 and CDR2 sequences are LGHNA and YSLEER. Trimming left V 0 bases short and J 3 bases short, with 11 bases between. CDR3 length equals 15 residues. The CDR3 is CASSQELNRDYGYTF. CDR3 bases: TGCGCCAGCAGCCAAGAATTGAACAGGGACTATGGCTACACCTTC.

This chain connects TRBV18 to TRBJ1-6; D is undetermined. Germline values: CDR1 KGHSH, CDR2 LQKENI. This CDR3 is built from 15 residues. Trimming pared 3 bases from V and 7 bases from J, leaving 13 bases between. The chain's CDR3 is CASSPMDGRNSPLHF. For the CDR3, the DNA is TGTGCCAGCTCACCGATGGACGGTAGGAATTCACCCCTCCACTTT.

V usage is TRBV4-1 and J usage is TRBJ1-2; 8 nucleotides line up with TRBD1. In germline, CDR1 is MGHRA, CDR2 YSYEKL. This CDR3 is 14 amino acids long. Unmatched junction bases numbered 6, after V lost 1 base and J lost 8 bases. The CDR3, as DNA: TGCGCCAGCAGCCAAGTCGGGACAGGAAGGGGCTACACCTTC. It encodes CASSQVGTGRGYTF.

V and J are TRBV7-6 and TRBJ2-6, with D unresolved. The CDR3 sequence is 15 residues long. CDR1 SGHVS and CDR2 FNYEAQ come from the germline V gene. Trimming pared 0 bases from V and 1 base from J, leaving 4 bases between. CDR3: CASSLAPSGANVLTF. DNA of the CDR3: TGTGCCAGCAGCTTAGCTCCGTCTGGGGCCAACGTCCTGACTTTC.

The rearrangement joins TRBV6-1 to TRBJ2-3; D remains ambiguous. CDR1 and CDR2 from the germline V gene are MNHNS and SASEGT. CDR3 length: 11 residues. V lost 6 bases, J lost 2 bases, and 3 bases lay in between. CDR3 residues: CASSNTDTQYF. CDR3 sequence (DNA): TGTGCCAGCAGCAACACAGATACGCAGTATTTT.

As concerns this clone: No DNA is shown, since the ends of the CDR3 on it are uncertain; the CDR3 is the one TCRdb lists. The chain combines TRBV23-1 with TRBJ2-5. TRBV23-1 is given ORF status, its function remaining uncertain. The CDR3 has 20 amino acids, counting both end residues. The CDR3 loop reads CASSPGSRTLRDPVLRSQYF.

In DNA form, the CDR3 reads TGTGCCAGTAGTTTACTAGCGGAGTGGAACACCGGGGAGCTGTTTTTT. Amino acids: CASSLLAEWNTGELFF. The chain links TRBV19 to TRBJ2-2; 8 nucleotides match TRBD2. The germline CDR1 and CDR2 sequences are LNHDA and SQIVND (reference sequence). J gave up 1 base and V 5 bases, and 6 bases lay outside the gene matches. The CDR3 covers 16 residues.

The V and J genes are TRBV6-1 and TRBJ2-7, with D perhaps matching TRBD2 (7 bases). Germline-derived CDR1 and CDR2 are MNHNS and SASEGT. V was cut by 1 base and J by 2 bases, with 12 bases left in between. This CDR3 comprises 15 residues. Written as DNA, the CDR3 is TGTGCCAGCAGTGAAGTGGGGGGGCGTGCCTACGAGCAGTACTTC. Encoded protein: CASSEVGGRAYEQYF.

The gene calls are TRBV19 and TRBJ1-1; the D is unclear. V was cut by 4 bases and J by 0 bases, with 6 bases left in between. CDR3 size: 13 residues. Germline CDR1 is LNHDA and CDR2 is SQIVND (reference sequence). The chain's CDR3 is CASSKTLNTEAFF. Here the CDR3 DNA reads TGTGCCAGTAGTAAAACACTGAACACTGAAGCTTTCTTT.

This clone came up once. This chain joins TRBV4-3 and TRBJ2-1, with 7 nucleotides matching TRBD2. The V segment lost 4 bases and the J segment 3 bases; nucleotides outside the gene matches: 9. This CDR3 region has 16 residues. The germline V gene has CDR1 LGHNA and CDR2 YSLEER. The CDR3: CASSPTSGGNYNEQFF. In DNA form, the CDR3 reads TGCGCCAGCAGCCCTACCTCCGGGGGGAACTACAATGAGCAGTTCTTC.

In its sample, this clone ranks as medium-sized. CDR3 DNA sequence: TGTGCCAGCAGCTTAGGTACAGAACTCTATGGCTACACCTTC. Translation: CASSLGTELYGYTF. This chain links TRBV7-9 with TRBJ1-2, with D unresolved. Between the trimmed V and J ends, which lost 1 base and 4 bases, there was a span of 10 bases. CDR1 SEHNR and CDR2 FQNEAQ come from the germline V gene (reference sequence). The CDR3 runs to 14 residues. Full variable domain (remainder filled in from reference TRBV7-9 and TRBJ1-2): DTGVSQNPRHKITKRGQNVTFRCDPISEHNRLYWYRQTLGQGPEFLTYFQNEAQLEKSRLLSDRFSAERPKGSFSTLEIQRTEQGDSAMYLCASSLGTELYGYTFGSGTRLTVV.

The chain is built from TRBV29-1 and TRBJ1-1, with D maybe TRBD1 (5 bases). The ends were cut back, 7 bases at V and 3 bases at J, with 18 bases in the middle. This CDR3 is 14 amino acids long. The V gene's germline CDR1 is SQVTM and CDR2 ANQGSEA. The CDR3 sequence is CSAGAGWVDTEAFF. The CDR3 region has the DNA TGCAGCGCTGGGGCAGGGTGGGTGGACACTGAAGCTTTCTTT.

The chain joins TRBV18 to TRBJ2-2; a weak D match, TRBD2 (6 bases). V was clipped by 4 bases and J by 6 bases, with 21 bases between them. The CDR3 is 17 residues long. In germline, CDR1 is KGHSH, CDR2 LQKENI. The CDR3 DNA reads TGTGCCAGCTCACTGCTGGGACTTCTCCCCCAGCCCGGGGAGCTGTTTTTT. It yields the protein CASSLLGLLPQPGELFF.

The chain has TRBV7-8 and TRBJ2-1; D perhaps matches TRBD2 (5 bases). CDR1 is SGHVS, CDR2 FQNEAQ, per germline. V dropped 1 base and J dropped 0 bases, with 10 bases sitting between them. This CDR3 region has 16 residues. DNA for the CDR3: TGTGCCAGCAGCTTAGGAGGGTCCGGCTCCTACAATGAGCAGTTCTTC. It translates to CASSLGGSGSYNEQFF.

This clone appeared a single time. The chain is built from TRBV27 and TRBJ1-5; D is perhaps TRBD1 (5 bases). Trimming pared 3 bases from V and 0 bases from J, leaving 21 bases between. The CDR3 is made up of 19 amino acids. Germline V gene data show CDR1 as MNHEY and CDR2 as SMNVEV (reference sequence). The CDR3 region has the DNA TGTGCCAGCAGTTTTTCGGGCAGGGAAGCGCCTTATAGCAATCAGCCCCAGCATTTT. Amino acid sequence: CASSFSGREAPYSNQPQHF.

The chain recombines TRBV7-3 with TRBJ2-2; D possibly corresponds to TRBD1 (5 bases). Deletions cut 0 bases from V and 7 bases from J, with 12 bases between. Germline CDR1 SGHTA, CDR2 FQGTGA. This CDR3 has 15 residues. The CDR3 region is CASSLTGQGYGELFF. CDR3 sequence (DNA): TGTGCCAGCAGCTTAACGGGCCAGGGTTACGGGGAGCTGTTTTTT.

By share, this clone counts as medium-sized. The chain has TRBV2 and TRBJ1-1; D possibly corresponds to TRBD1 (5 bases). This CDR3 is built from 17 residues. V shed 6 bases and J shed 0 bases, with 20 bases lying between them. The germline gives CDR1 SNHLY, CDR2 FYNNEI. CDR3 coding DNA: TGTGCCAGCAGAAACAGCCAGGGAGGAGGCATGAACACTGAAGCTTTCTTT. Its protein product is CASRNSQGGGMNTEAFF. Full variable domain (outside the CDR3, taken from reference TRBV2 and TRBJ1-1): EPEVTQTPSHQVTQMGQEVILRCVPISNHLYFYWYRQILGQKVEFLVSFYNNEISEKSEIFDDQFSVERPDGSNFTLKIRSTKLEDSAMYFCASRNSQGGGMNTEAFFGQGTRLTVV.

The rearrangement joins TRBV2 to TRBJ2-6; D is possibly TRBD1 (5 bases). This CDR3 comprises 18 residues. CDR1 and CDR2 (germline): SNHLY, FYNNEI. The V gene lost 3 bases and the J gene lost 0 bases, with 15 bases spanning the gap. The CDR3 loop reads CASSEGPHQASGANVLTF. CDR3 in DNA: TGTGCCAGCAGTGAGGGGCCGCACCAGGCCTCTGGGGCCAACGTCCTGACTTTC.

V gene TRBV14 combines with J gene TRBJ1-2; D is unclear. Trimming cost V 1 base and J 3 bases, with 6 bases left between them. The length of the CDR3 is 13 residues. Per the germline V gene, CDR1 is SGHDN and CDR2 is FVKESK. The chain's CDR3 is CASSQGLDYGYTF. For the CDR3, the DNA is TGTGCCAGCAGCCAAGGGTTGGACTATGGCTACACCTTC.

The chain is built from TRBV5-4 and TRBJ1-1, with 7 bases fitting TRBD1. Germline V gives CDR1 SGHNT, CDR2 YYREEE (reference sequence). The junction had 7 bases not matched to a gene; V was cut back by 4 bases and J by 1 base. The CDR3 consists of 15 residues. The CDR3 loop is CASSTPGTANTEAFF. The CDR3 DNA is TGTGCCAGCAGCACTCCCGGGACAGCGAACACTGAAGCTTTCTTT.

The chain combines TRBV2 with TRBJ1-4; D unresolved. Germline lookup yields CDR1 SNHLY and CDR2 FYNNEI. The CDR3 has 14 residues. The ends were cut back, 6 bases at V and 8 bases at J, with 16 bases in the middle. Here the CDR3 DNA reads TGTGCCAGCAGAACGGACGGGCTGGGGGAAAAACTGTTTTTT. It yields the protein CASRTDGLGEKLFF.

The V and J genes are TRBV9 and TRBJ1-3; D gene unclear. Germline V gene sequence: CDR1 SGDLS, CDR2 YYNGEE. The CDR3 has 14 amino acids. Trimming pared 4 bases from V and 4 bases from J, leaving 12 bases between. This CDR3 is CASSPRGMGNTIYF. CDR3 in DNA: TGTGCCAGCAGCCCCCGAGGTATGGGAAACACCATATATTTT.

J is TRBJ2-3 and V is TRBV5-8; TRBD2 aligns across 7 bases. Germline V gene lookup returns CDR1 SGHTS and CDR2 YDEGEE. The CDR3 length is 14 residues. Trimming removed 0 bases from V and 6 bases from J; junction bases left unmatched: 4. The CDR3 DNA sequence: TGTGCCAGCAGCTTGGGGACTAGTTGGGATACGCAGTATTTT. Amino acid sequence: CASSLGTSWDTQYF.

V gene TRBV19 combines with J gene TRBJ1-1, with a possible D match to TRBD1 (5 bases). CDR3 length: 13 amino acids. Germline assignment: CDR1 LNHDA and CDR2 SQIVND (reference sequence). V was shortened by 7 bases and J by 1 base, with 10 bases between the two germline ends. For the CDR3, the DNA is TGTGCCAGTAATGGGGGTTGGAACACTGAAGCTTTCTTT. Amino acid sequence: CASNGGWNTEAFF. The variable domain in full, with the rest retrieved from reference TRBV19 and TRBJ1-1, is DGGITQSPKYLFRKEGQNVTLSCEQNLNHDAMYWYRQDPGQGLRLIYYSQIVNDFQKGDIAEGYSVSREKKESFPLTVTSAQKNPTAFYLCASNGGWNTEAFFGQGTRLTVV.